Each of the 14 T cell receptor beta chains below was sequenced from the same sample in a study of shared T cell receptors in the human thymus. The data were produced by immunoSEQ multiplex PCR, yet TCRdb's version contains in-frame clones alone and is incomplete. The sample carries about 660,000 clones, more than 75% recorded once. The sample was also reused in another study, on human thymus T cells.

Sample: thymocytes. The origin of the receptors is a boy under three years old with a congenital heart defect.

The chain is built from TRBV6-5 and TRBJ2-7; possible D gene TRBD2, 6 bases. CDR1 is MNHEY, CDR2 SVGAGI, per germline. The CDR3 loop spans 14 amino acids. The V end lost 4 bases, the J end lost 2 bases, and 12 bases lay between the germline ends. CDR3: CASSSGSGAYEQYF. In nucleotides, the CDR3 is TGTGCCAGCAGTTCTGGTAGCGGCGCCTACGAGCAGTACTTC.

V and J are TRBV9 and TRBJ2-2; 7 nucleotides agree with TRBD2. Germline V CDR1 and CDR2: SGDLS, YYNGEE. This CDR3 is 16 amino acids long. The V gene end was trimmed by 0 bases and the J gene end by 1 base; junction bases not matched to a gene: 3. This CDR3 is CASSVGLAENTGELFF. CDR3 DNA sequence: TGTGCCAGCAGCGTAGGGCTAGCGGAGAACACCGGGGAGCTGTTTTTT.

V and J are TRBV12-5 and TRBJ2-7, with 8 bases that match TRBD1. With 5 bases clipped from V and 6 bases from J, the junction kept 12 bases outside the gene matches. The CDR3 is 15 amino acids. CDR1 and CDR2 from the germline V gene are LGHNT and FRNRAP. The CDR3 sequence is CASGVETGAWGEQYF. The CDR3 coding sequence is TGTGCTAGTGGTGTGGAGACAGGGGCATGGGGCGAGCAGTACTTC.

The CDR3 protein is CAISEFQREGQGDTQYF. The DNA for the CDR3 is TGTGCCATCAGTGAATTCCAGCGGGAGGGCCAGGGAGATACGCAGTATTTT. The rearrangement links TRBV10-3 to TRBJ2-3, with TRBD2 matching 10 bases. The J segment lost 5 bases and the V segment lost 3 bases, leaving 11 bases of the junction unmatched. The CDR3 has 17 amino acids. The germline CDR1 and CDR2 sequences are ENHRY and SYGVKD.

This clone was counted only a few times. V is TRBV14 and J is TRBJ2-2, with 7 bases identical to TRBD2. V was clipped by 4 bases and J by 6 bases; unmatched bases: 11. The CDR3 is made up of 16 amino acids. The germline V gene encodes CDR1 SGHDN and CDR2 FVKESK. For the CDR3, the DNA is TGTGCCAGCAGCCGGGGGGAGGGGCAGCTCCCCGGGGAGCTGTTTTTT. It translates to CASSRGEGQLPGELFF.

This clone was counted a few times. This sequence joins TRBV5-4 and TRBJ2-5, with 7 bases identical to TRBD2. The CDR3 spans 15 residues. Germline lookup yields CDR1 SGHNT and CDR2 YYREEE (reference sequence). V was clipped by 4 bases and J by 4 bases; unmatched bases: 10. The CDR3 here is CASSPSSGGRETQYF. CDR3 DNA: TGTGCCAGCAGCCCGTCTAGCGGAGGGCGAGAGACCCAGTACTTC.

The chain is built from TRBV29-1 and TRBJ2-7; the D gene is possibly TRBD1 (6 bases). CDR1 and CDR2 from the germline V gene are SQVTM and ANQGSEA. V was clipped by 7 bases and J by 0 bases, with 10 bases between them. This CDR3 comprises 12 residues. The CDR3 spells CSAGHCSYEQYF. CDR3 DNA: TGCAGCGCGGGACACTGCTCCTACGAGCAGTACTTC.

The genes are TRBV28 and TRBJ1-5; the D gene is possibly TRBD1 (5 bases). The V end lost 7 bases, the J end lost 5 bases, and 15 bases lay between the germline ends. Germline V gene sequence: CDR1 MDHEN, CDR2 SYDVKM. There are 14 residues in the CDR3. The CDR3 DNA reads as TGTGCCAGCATGGCGGGGGAAGAGGATCAGCCCCAGCATTTT. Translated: CASMAGEEDQPQHF.

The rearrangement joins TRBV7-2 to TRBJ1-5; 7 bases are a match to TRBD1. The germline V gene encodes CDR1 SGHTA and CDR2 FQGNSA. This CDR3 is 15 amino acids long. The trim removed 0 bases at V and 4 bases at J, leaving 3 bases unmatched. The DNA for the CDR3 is TGTGCCAGCAGCTTAGCGGTGACAGGGAATCAGCCCCAGCATTTT. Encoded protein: CASSLAVTGNQPQHF.

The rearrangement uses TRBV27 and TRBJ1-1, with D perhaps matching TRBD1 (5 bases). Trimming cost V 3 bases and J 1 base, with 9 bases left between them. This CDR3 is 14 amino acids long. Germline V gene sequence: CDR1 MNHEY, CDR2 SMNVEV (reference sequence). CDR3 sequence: CASSFLGQNTEAFF. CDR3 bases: TGTGCCAGCAGTTTCCTAGGACAGAACACTGAAGCTTTCTTT.

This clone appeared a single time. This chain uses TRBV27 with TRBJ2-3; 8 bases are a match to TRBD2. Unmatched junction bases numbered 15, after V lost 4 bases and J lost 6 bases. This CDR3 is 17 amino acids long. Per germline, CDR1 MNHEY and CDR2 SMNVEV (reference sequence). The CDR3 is CASSSSLQRENGDTQYF. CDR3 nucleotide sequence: TGTGCCAGCAGTTCCTCCCTCCAGCGGGAGAATGGGGATACGCAGTATTTT.

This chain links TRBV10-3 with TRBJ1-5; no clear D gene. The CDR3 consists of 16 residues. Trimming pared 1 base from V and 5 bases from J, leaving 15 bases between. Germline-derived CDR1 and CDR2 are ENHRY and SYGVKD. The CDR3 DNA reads TGTGCCATCAGTGAGTTGGGCGCGGGTGGGGATCAGCCCCAGCATTTT. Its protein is CAISELGAGGDQPQHF.

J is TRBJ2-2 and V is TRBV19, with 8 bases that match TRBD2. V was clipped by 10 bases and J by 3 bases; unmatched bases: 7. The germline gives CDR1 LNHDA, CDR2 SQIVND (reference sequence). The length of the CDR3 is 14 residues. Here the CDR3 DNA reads TGTGCCACATCCCCGCGGGGGGACACCGGGGAGCTGTTTTTT. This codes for CATSPRGDTGELFF. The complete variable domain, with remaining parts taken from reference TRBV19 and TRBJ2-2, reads DGGITQSPKYLFRKEGQNVTLSCEQNLNHDAMYWYRQDPGQGLRLIYYSQIVNDFQKGDIAEGYSVSREKKESFPLTVTSAQKNPTAFYLCATSPRGDTGELFFGEGSRLTVL.

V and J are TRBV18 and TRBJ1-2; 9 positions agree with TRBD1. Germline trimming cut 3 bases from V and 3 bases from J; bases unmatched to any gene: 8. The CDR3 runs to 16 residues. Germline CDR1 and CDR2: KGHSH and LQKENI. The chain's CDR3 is CASSPSGQGIYYGYTF. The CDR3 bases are TGTGCCAGCTCACCGTCCGGACAGGGGATTTACTATGGCTACACCTTC. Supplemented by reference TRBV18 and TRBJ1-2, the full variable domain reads NAGVMQNPRHLVRRRGQEARLRCSPMKGHSHVYWYRQLPEEGLKFMVYLQKENIIDESGMPKERFSAEFPKEGPSILRIQQVVRGDSAAYFCASSPSGQGIYYGYTFGSGTRLTVV.